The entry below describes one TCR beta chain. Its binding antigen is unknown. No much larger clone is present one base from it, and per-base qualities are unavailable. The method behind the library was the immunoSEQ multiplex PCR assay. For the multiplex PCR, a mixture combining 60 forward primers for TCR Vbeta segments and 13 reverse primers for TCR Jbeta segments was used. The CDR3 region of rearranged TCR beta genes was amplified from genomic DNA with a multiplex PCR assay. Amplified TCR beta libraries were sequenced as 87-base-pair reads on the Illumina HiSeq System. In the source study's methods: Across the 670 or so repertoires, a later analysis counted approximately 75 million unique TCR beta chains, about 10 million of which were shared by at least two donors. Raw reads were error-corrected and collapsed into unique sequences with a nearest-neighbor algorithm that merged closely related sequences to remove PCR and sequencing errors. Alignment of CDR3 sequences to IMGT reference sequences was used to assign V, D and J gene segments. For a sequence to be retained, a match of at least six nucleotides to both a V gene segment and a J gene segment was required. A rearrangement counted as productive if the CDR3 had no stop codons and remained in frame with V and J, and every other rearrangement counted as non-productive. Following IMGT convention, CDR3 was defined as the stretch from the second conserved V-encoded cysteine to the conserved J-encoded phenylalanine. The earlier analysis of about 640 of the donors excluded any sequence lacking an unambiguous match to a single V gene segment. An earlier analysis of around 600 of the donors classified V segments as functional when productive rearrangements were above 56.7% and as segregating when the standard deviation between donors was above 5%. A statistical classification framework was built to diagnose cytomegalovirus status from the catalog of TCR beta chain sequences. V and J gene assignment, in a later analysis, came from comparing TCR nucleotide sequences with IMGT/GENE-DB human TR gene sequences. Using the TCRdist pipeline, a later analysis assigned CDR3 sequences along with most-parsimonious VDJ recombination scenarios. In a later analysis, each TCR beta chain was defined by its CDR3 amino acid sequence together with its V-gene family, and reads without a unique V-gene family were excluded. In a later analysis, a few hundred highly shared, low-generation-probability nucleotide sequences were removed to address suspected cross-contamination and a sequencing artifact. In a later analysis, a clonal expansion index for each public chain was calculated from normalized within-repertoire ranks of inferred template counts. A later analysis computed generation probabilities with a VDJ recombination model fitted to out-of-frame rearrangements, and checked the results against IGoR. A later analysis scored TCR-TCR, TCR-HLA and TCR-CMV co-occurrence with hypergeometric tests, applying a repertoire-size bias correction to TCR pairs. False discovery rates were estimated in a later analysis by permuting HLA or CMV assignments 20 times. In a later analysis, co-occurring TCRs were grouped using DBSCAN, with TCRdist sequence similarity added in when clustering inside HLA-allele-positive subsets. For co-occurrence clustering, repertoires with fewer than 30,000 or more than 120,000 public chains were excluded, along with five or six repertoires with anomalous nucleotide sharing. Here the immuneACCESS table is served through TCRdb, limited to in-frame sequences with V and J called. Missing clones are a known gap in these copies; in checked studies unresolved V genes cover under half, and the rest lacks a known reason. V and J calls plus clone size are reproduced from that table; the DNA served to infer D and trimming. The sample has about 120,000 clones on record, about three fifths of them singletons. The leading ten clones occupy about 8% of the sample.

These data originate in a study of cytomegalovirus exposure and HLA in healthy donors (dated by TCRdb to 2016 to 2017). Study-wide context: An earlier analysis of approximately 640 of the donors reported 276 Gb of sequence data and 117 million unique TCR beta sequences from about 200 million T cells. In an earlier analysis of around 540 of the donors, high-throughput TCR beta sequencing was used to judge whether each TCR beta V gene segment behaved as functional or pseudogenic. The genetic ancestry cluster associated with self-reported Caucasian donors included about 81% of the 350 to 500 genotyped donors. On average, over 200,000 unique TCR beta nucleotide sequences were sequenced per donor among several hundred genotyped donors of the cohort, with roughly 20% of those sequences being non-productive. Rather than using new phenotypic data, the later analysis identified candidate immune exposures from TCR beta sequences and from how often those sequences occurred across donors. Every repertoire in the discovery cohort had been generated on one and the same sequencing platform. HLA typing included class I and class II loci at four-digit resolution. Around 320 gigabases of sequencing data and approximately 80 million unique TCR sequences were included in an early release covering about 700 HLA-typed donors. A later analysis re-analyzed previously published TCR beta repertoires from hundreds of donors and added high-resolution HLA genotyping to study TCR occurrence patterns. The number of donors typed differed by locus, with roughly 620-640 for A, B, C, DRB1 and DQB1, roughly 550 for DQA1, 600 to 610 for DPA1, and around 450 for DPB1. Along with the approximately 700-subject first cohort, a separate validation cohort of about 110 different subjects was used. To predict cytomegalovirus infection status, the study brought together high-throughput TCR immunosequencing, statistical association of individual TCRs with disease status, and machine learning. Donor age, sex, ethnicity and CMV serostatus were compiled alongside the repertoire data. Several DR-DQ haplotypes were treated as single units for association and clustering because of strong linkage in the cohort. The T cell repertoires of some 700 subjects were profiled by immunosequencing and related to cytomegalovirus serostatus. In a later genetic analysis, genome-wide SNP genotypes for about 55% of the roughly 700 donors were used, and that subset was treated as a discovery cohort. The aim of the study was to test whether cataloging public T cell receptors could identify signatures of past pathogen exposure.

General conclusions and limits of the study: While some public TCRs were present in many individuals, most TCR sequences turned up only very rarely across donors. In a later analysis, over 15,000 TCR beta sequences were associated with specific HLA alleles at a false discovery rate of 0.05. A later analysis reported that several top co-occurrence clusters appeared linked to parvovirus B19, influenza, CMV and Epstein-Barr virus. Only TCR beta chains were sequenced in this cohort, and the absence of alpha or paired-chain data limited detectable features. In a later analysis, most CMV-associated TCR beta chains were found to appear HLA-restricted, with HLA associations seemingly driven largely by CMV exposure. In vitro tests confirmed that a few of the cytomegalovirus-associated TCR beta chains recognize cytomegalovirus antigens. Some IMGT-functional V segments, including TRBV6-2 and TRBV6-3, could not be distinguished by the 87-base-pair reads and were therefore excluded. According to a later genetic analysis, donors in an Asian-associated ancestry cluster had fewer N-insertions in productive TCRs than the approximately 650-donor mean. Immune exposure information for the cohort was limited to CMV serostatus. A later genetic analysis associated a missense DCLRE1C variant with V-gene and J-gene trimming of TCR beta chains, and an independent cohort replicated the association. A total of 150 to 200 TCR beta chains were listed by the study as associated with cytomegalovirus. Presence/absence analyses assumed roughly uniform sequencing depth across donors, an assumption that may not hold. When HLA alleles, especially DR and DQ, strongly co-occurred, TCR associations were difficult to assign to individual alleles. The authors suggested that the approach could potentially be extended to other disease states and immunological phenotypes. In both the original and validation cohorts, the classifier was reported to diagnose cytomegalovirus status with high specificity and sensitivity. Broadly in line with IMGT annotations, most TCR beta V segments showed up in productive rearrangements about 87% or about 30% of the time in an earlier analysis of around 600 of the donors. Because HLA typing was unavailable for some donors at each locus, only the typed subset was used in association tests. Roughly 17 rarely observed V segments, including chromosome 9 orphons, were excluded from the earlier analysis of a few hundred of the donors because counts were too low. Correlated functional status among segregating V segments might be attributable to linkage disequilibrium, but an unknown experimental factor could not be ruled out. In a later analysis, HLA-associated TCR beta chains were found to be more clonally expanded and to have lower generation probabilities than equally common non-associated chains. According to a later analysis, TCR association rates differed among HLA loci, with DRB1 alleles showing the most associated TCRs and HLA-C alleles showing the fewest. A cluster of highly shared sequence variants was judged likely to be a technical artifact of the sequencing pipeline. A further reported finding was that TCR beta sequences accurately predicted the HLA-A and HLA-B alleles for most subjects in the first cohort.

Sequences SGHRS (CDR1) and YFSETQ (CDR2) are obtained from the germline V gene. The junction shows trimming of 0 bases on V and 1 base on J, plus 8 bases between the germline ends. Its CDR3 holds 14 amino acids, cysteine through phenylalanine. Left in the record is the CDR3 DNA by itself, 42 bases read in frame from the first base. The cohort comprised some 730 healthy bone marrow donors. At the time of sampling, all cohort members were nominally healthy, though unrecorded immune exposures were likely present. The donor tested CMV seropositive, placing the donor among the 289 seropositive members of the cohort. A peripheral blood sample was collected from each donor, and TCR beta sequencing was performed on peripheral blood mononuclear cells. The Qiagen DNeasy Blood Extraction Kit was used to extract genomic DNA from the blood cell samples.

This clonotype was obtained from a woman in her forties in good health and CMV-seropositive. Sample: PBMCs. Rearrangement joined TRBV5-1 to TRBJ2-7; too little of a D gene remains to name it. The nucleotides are TGCGCCAGCAGCTTGGAACATCCTTCCTACGAGCAGTACTTC. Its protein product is CASSLEHPSYEQYF.